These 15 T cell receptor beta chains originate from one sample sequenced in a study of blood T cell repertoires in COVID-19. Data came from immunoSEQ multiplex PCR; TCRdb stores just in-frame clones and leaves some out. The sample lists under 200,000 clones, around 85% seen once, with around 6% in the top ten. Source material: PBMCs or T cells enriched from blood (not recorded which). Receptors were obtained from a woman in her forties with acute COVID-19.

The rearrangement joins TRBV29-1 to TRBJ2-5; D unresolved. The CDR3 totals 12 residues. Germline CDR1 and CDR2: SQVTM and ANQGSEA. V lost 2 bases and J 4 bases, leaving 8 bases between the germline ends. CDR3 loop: CSVENRGETQYF. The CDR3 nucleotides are TGCAGCGTTGAAAACCGAGGAGAGACCCAGTACTTC.

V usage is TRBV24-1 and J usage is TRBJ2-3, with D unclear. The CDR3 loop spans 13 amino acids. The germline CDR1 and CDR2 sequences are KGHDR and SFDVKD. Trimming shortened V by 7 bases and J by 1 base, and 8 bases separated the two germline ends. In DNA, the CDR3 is TGTGCCACCAGCCTTCAGGGCACAGATACGCAGTATTTT. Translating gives CATSLQGTDTQYF.

The chain's CDR3 is CASSQGGGFDGYTF. The CDR3 region has the DNA TGTGCCAGCAGCCAAGGCGGTGGGTTTGATGGCTACACCTTC. J is TRBJ1-2 and V is TRBV3-1 (or the pseudogene TRBV3-2), with D unresolved. Germline V gives CDR1 LGHDT, CDR2 YNNKEL (reference sequence). The CDR3 covers 14 residues. With 1 base removed from V and 6 bases from J, the gap between germline ends came to 12 bases.

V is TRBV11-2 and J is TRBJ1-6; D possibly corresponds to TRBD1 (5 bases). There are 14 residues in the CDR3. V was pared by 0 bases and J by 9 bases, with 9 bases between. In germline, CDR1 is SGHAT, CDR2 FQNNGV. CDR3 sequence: CASSLDLRGSPLHF. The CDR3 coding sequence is TGTGCCAGCAGCTTAGATCTTAGGGGTTCACCCCTCCACTTT.

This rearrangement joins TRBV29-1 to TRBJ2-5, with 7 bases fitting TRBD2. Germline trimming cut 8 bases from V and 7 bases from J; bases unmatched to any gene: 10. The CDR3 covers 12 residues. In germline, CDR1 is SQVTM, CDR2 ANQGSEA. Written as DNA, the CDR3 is TGCAGCCTCTTACTAGCGTCGGGGACCCAGTACTTC. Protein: CSLLLASGTQYF.

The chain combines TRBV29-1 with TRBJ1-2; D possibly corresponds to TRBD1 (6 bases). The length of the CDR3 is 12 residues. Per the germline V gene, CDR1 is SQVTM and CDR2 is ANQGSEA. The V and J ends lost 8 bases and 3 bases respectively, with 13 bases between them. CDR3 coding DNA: TGCAGCATACGACAGGCTGACTATGGCTACACCTTC. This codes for CSIRQADYGYTF.

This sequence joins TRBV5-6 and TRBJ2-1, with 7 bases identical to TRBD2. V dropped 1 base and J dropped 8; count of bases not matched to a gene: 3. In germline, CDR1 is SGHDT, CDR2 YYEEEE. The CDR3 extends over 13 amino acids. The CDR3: CASSLTSVDEQFF. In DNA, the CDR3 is TGTGCCAGCAGCTTGACTAGCGTCGATGAGCAGTTCTTC. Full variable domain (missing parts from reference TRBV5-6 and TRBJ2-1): DAGVTQSPTHLIKTRGQQVTLRCSPKSGHDTVSWYQQALGQGPQFIFQYYEEEERQRGNFPDRFSGHQFPNYSSELNVNALLLGDSALYLCASSLTSVDEQFFGPGTRLTVL.

The CDR3 spells CASSTRSDGDTQYF. CDR3 nucleotide sequence: TGTGCCAGCAGCACTAGGTCCGATGGGGATACGCAGTATTTT. The rearrangement joins TRBV7-2 to TRBJ2-3; weak D call: TRBD2 (5 bases). CDR1 SGHTA and CDR2 FQGNSA come from the germline V gene. This CDR3 contains 14 residues. The V end lost 5 bases, the J end lost 6 bases, and 15 bases lay between the germline ends.

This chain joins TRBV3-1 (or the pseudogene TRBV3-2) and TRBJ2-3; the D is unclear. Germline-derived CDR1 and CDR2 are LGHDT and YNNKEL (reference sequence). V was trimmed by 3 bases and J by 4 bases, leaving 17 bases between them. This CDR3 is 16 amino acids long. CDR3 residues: CASSHGPDWPSDTQYF. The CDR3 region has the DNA TGTGCCAGCAGCCACGGTCCTGACTGGCCCTCAGATACGCAGTATTTT.

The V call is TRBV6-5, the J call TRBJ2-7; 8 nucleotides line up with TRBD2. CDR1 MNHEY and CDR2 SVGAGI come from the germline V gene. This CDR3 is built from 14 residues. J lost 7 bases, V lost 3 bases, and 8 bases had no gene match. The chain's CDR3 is CASSYQRGRIEQYF. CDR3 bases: TGTGCCAGCAGTTATCAGCGCGGGAGGATAGAGCAGTACTTC.

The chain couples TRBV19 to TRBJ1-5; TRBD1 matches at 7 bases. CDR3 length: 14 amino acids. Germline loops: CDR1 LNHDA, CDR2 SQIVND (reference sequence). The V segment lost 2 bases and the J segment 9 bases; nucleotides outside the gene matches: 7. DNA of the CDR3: TGTGCCAGTAGTATACGACAGGGTAGTGGGCCCCAGCATTTT. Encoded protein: CASSIRQGSGPQHF.

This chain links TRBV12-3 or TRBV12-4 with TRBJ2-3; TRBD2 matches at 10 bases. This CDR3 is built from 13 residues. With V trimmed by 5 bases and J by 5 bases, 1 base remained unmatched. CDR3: CASSRLAGDTQYF. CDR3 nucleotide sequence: TGTGCCAGCAGTCGACTAGCGGGAGATACGCAGTATTTT.

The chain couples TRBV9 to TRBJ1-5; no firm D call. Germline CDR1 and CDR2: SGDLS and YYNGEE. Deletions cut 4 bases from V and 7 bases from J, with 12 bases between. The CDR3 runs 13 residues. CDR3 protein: CASSPSPGQPQHF. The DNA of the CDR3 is TGTGCCAGCAGCCCTTCCCCGGGGCAGCCCCAGCATTTT.

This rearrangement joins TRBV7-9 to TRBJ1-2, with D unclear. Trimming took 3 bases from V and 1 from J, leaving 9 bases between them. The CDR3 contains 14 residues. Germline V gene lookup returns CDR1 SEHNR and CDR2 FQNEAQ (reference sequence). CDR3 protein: CASSFGGINYGYTF. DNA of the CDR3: TGTGCCAGCAGCTTTGGAGGGATTAACTATGGCTACACCTTC.

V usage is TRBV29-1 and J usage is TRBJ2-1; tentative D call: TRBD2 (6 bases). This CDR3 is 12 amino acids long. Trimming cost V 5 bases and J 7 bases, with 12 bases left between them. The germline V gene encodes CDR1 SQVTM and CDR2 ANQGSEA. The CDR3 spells CSVWGSGNEQFF. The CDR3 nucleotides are TGCAGCGTTTGGGGGAGCGGGAATGAGCAGTTCTTC.